This TCR beta chain was captured by sequencing in a study of blood T cell repertoires in COVID-19. At the level of the study: Nucleic acid was either cDNA or gDNA, and it came from T cells, B-cell-depleted T cells, or PBMCs.

As originally analysed: Estimates of nucleated cell counts were drawn from the amplification of reference gene primers. Assay: immunoSEQ multiplex PCR; the TCRdb copy retains only in-frame clones and omits some. V, J and clone size derive from that table, while D and trimming were established from the DNA sequence. Counted here are approximately 120,000 clones, around 78% occurring once; the ten biggest clones make up roughly 20%. Trimming took off 2 bases at V and 0 bases at J, with 8 bases between the two ends. CDR3 length: 15 residues. Germline V gene sequence: CDR1 SEHNR, CDR2 FQNEAQ (reference sequence).

The chain employs TRBV7-9 and TRBJ1-3; no definite D call. The receptor's source is a woman in her sixties with acute or convalescent COVID-19. Material: peripheral blood. CDR3 in DNA: TGTGCCAGCAGCTTACGGGGAGCCTCTGGAAACACCATATATTTT. It codes for CASSLRGASGNTIYF.